This T cell receptor (beta chain) was identified in a study of T cells after yellow fever vaccination. Overall study context: SMART-Seq v4 Ultra Low Input handled preparation of low-cell-number fractions. Findings of the study overall: From the bulk population, abundant clonotypes could contaminate and appear within FACS-sorted repertoires. Post-booster reappearance was seen for most primary-vaccination clones (about 96% CD4, around 88% CD8).

The CDR3 spans 14 residues. V shed 0 bases and J shed 3 bases, with 10 bases lying between them. Germline assignment: CDR1 SGHRS and CDR2 YFSETQ. In this sample, this clonotype turned up many times. Its antigen is still unknown. Template switching with 5'RACE generated the TCR cDNA and added a universal primer site and UMIs. TCRdb independently ran MiXCR on the 5' RACE reads; one entry per CDR3 protein. The data show about 220,000 distinct CDR3 sequences, 2.5% to 3.5% seen once. The specimen comprised CD4+ T cells sorted from PBMCs, sampled 10 days after the yellow fever booster vaccination. The chain employs TRBV5-1 and TRBJ2-7; D is undetermined. This receptor was obtained from a man between 18 and 35 years old who received the YFV17D yellow fever vaccine. This chain's CDR3 is CASSLALYSYEQYF. Written as DNA, the CDR3 is TGCGCCAGCAGCTTGGCCTTGTACAGCTACGAGCAGTACTTC.